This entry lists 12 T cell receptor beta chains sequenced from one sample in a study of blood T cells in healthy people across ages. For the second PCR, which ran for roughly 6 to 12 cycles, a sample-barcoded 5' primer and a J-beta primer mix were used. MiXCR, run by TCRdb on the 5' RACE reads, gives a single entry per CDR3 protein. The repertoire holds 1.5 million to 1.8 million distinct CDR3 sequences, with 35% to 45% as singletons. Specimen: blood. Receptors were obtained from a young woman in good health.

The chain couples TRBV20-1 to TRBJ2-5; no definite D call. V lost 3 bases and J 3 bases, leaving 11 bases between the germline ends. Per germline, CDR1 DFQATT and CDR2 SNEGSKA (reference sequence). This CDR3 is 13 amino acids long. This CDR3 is CSARMGLEETQYF. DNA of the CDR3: TGCAGTGCTAGGATGGGGTTGGAAGAGACCCAGTACTTC.

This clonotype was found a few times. Here the CDR3 DNA reads TGTGCCAGCAGGCCGCAGAGTGGTCAAGATGAGCAGTTCTTC. This gives the protein CASRPQSGQDEQFF. The chain couples TRBV6-2 or TRBV6-3 to TRBJ2-1, with unresolved D. Germline V CDR1 and CDR2: MNHEY, SVGEGT. The ends were cut back, 6 bases at V and 8 bases at J, with 17 bases in the middle. This CDR3 has 14 residues.

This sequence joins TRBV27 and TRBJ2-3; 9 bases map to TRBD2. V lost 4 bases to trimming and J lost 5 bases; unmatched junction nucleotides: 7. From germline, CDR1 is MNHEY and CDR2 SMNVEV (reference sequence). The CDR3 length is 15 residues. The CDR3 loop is CASSSGTSFEDTQYF. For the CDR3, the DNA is TGTGCCAGCAGTTCCGGGACTAGCTTTGAAGATACGCAGTATTTT.

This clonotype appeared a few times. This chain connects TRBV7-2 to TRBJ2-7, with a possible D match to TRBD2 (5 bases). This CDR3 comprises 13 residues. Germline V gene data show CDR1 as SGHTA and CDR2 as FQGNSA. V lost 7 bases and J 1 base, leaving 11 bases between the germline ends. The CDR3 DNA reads TGTGCCAGCACCTACTGGGAGTCCTACGAGCAGTACTTC. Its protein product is CASTYWESYEQYF.

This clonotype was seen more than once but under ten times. The CDR3, as DNA: TGCAGTGCTAGTGCGGCCGGGAAGTCCCCCTACGAGCAGTACTTC. Its translation is CSASAAGKSPYEQYF. The chain uses TRBV20-1 and TRBJ2-7; D perhaps matches TRBD2 (5 bases). The V end lost 3 bases, the J end lost 2 bases, and 17 bases lay between the germline ends. Looked up from germline, CDR1 is DFQATT and CDR2 is SNEGSKA (reference sequence). The CDR3 contains 15 residues.

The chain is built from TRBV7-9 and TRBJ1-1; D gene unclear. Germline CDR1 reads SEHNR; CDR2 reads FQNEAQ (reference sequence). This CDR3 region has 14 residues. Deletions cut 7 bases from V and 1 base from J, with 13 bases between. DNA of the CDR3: TGTGCCAGCACCTCAAAGGACGGGAACACTGAAGCTTTCTTT. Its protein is CASTSKDGNTEAFF.

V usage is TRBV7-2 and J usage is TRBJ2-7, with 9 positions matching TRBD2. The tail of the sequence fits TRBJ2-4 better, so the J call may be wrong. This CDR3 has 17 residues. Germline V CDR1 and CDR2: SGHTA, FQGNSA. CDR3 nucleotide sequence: TGTGCCAGCAGCTTAAGCGGGGGGCTTTTAGCCAAAAACATTCAGTACTTC. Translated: CASSLSGGLLAKNIQYF.

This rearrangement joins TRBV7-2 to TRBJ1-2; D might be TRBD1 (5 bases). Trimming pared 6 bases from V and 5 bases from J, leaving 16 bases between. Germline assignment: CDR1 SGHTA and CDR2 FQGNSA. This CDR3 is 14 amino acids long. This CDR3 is CASRWPLEGYGYTF. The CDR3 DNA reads TGTGCCAGCAGGTGGCCTTTAGAGGGGTATGGCTACACCTTC.

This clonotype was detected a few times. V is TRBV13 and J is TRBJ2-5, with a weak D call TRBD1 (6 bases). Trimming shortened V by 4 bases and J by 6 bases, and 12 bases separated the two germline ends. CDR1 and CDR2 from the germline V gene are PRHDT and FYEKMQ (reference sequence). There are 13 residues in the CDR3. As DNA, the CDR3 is TGTGCCAGCAGCTCCTCAGGGGTTCAGACCCAGTACTTC. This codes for CASSSSGVQTQYF.

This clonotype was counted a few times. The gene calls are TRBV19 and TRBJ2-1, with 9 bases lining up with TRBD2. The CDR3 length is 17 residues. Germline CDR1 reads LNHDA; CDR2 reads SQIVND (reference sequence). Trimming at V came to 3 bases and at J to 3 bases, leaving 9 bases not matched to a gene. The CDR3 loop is CASSIERGAHFYNEQFF. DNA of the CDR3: TGTGCCAGTAGTATCGAGCGGGGGGCGCATTTCTACAATGAGCAGTTCTTC. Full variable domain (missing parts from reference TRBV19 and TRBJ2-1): DGGITQSPKYLFRKEGQNVTLSCEQNLNHDAMYWYRQDPGQGLRLIYYSQIVNDFQKGDIAEGYSVSREKKESFPLTVTSAQKNPTAFYLCASSIERGAHFYNEQFFGPGTRLTVL.

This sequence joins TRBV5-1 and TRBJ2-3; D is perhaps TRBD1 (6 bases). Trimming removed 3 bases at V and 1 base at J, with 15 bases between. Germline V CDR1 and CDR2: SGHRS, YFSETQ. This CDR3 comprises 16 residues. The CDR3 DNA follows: TGCGCCAGCAGCTCCCCTCGACAGGCCGGCACAGATACGCAGTATTTT. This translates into CASSSPRQAGTDTQYF.

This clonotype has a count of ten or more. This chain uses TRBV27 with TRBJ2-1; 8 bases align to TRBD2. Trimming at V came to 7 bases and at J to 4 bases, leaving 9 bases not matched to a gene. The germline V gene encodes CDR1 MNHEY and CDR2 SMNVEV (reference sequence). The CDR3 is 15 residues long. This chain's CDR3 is CASMGATSGYNEQFF. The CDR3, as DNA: TGTGCCAGCATGGGCGCTACTAGCGGTTACAATGAGCAGTTCTTC.